This TCR beta chain was sequenced during a study of CD8 T cells in ankylosing spondylitis. Whole-study findings and limits: Earlier literature documents some of the motif variants in reactive arthritis synovial fluid and blood. Characteristic of ankylosing spondylitis blood, it appeared, was a TCR beta motif comprising about eight highly homologous variants. Disease-linked clones proved CD8+ and comparatively uncommon in peripheral blood. Researchers reportedly found disease-linked clones significantly enriched in matched ankylosing spondylitis synovial fluid.

The CDR3 has 14 amino acids. Trimming removed 3 bases at V and 7 bases at J, with 13 bases between. Germline V gene lookup returns CDR1 SGHTA and CDR2 FQGTGA. In making TCR beta libraries, quantitative 5'-RACE with molecular barcodes was used. TCRdb re-called the 5' RACE reads with MiXCR, one entry per CDR3 protein. The table lists about 700,000 distinct CDR3 sequences, 15% to 20% of them singletons. This clonotype came up a few times. Antigen specificity is unknown. This chain links TRBV7-3 with TRBJ2-1; no reliable D call. The sequenced material came from blood, either unsorted or a sorted T cell fraction (not recorded which). The sequence was collected from a male donor with ankylosing spondylitis. The CDR3 DNA follows: TGTGCCAGCAGCTTGGGCCCGTTTCGGAATGAGCAGTTCTTC. It translates to CASSLGPFRNEQFF.